The rows below give T cell receptor beta chains drawn from one sample of a study of blood T cell repertoires in COVID-19. Libraries were prepared by immunoSEQ multiplex PCR; TCRdb keeps only in-frame clonotypes and omits some of them. Among fewer than 300,000 clones listed, 80% to 90% were seen once. Sequenced material: PBMCs or T cells enriched from blood (not recorded which). The receptors derive from a man between 18 and 35 years old who had recovered from COVID-19. Each CDR3 is given with its conserved first and last residue. D genes are given only for firm matches. Size values are once, few and many counts, or a class for expanded clones, and some rows have none.

D: -
size: -
V: TRBV12-3/TRBV12-4
J: TRBJ1-1
CDR3: CASRLLMNTEAFF
DNA: TGTGCCAGCAGGCTCCTAATGAACACTGAAGCTTTCTTT

D: -
size: -
V: TRBV9
J: TRBJ2-1
CDR3: CASSVGSGSYNEQFF
DNA: TGTGCCAGCAGCGTAGGTAGCGGCTCCTACAATGAGCAGTTCTTC

D: -
size: -
V: TRBV9
J: TRBJ1-1
CDR3: CASSGQGTEAFF
DNA: TGTGCCAGCAGCGGGCAGGGCACTGAAGCTTTCTTT

D: TRBD1
size: -
V: TRBV7-2
J: TRBJ2-5
CDR3: CASSFRGQQTQYF
DNA: TGTGCCAGCAGCTTCAGGGGGCAACAGACCCAGTACTTC

D: TRBD2
size: -
V: TRBV27
J: TRBJ2-1
CDR3: CASSLSPPVAGDISYNEQFF
DNA: TGTGCCAGCAGTTTATCCCCTCCCGTGGCGGGAGATATCTCCTACAATGAGCAGTTCTTC

D: -
size: -
V: TRBV19
J: TRBJ2-7
CDR3: CASSMGQVSSYEQYF
DNA: TGTGCCAGTAGTATGGGCCAGGTGAGCTCCTACGAGCAGTACTTC

D: TRBD2
size: -
V: TRBV11-3
J: TRBJ2-1
CDR3: CASSPAGTSGVNEQFF
DNA: TGTGCCAGCAGCCCTGCCGGGACTAGCGGGGTAAATGAGCAGTTCTTC

D: -
size: -
V: TRBV25-1
J: TRBJ1-5
CDR3: CASTCYSNQPQHF
DNA: TGTGCCAGCACCTGTTATAGCAATCAGCCCCAGCATTTT

D: TRBD1
size: -
V: TRBV11-2
J: TRBJ1-1
CDR3: CASSYGQGSQTEAFF
DNA: TGTGCCAGCAGCTACGGACAGGGGAGTCAAACTGAAGCTTTCTTT

D: -
size: -
V: TRBV30
J: TRBJ1-2
CDR3: CAWRDTRNYGYTF
DNA: TGTGCCTGGAGGGACACTCGAAACTATGGCTACACCTTC

D: -
size: -
V: TRBV6-1
J: TRBJ1-5
CDR3: CASSEMRISNQPQHF
DNA: TGTGCCAGCAGTGAAATGCGGATTAGCAATCAGCCCCAGCATTTT

D: -
size: -
V: TRBV5-1
J: TRBJ2-3
CDR3: CASSADTDTQYF
DNA: TGCGCCAGCAGCGCAGACACAGATACGCAGTATTTT

D: -
size: -
V: TRBV5-6
J: TRBJ1-3
CDR3: CAGGILGLGNTIYF
DNA: TGTGCCGGGGGCATTCTGGGGCTTGGAAACACCATATATTTT

D: -
size: -
V: TRBV12-3/TRBV12-4
J: TRBJ1-2
CDR3: CASSSYGIYGYTF
DNA: TGTGCCAGCAGTTCTTACGGTATCTATGGCTACACCTTC

D: -
size: -
V: TRBV4-1
J: TRBJ2-2
CDR3: CASSLADANTGELFF
DNA: TGCGCCAGCAGCTTAGCAGATGCGAACACCGGGGAGCTGTTTTTT

D: -
size: -
V: TRBV30
J: TRBJ1-2
CDR3: CAWSVNAGGYTF
DNA: TGTGCCTGGAGTGTAAATGCGGGAGGCTACACCTTC

D: TRBD2
size: -
V: TRBV29-1
J: TRBJ2-2
CDR3: CSVAGLAGNTGELFF
DNA: TGCAGCGTTGCCGGACTAGCGGGGAACACCGGGGAGCTGTTTTTT

D: -
size: -
V: TRBV30
J: TRBJ2-7
CDR3: CAWTDNSYEQYF
DNA: TGTGCCTGGACCGACAACTCCTACGAGCAGTACTTC

D: TRBD1
size: -
V: TRBV5-1
J: TRBJ1-4
CDR3: CASTTGGDEKLFF
DNA: TGCGCCAGTACGACAGGGGGCGATGAAAAACTGTTTTTT

D: -
size: few
V: TRBV5-1
J: TRBJ1-2
CDR3: CASSLYGAEYGYTF
DNA: TGCGCCAGCAGCTTGTATGGGGCAGAATATGGCTACACCTTC

D: -
size: -
V: TRBV7-9
J: TRBJ1-3
CDR3: CASSYGYSGNTIYF
DNA: TGTGCCAGCAGCTACGGTTACTCTGGAAACACCATATATTTT

D: -
size: once
V: TRBV21-1
J: TRBJ2-5
CDR3: CASSTWTGGVQETQYF
DNA: TGTGCCAGCAGCACCTGGACAGGGGGTGTCCAAGAGACCCAGTACTTC

D: -
size: -
V: TRBV18
J: TRBJ1-1
CDR3: CASSPPGANTEAFF
DNA: TGTGCCAGCTCACCACCGGGGGCGAACACTGAAGCTTTCTTT

D: -
size: -
V: TRBV6-2/TRBV6-3
J: TRBJ2-7
CDR3: CASSFLSYEQYF
DNA: TGTGCCAGCAGTTTTCTCTCCTACGAGCAGTACTTC

D: TRBD2
size: -
V: TRBV4-2
J: TRBJ2-7
CDR3: CASSQEAGGPSYEQYF
DNA: TGTGCCAGCAGCCAAGAAGCGGGGGGCCCCTCCTACGAGCAGTACTTC

D: -
size: once
V: TRBV5-1
J: TRBJ2-5
CDR3: CASSRSREEQETQYF
DNA: TGCGCCAGCAGCCGCAGTAGGGAGGAACAAGAGACCCAGTACTTC

D: TRBD1
size: -
V: TRBV18
J: TRBJ1-2
CDR3: CASSPPGQGGTGPYGYTF
DNA: TGTGCCAGCTCACCACCGGGGCAGGGAGGGACAGGACCCTATGGCTACACCTTC

D: -
size: -
V: TRBV18
J: TRBJ1-5
CDR3: CASSPPGVSNQPQHF
DNA: TGTGCCAGCTCACCACCCGGGGTCAGCAATCAGCCCCAGCATTTT

D: TRBD1
size: -
V: TRBV3-1/TRBV3-2
J: TRBJ1-2
CDR3: CASTGVGTGDGYTF
DNA: TGTGCCAGCACCGGAGTGGGGACAGGGGATGGCTACACCTTC

D: -
size: -
V: TRBV27
J: TRBJ2-2
CDR3: CASRTGTTNTGELFF
DNA: TGTGCCAGCCGTACCGGGACAACAAACACCGGGGAGCTGTTTTTT

D: -
size: -
V: TRBV7-8
J: TRBJ2-7
CDR3: CASSPSDSSYEQYF
DNA: TGTGCCAGCAGCCCTTCGGACTCATCCTACGAGCAGTACTTC

D: TRBD2
size: few
V: TRBV18
J: TRBJ2-2
CDR3: CASSPIGTSGASTGELFF
DNA: TGTGCCAGCTCACCAATCGGGACTAGCGGGGCGTCCACCGGGGAGCTGTTTTTT

D: -
size: few
V: TRBV20-1
J: TRBJ1-2
CDR3: CRGGNNYGYTF
DNA: TGCAGGGGGGGGAACAACTATGGCTACACCTTC

D: TRBD2
size: -
V: TRBV11-2
J: TRBJ2-1
CDR3: CASSLATSGINNEQFF
DNA: TGTGCCAGCAGCTTAGCCACTAGCGGGATAAACAATGAGCAGTTCTTC

D: TRBD1
size: -
V: TRBV29-1
J: TRBJ1-1
CDR3: CSATGQGTEAFF
DNA: TGCAGCGCCACGGGACAGGGCACTGAAGCTTTCTTT

D: TRBD1
size: -
V: TRBV27
J: TRBJ1-2
CDR3: CASSRTGHGYTF
DNA: TGTGCCAGCAGTAGGACAGGCCATGGCTACACCTTC

D: TRBD1
size: -
V: TRBV7-9
J: TRBJ2-3
CDR3: CASSLGDRGPQYF
DNA: TGTGCCAGCAGCTTAGGCGACAGGGGGCCGCAGTATTTT

D: TRBD1
size: -
V: TRBV18
J: TRBJ1-2
CDR3: CASSATGANYGYTF
DNA: TGTGCCAGCTCAGCTACAGGGGCTAACTATGGCTACACCTTC

D: TRBD2
size: -
V: TRBV11-2
J: TRBJ2-3
CDR3: CASSPSGGPTDTQYF
DNA: TGTGCCAGCAGCCCTAGCGGGGGGCCCACAGATACGCAGTATTTT

D: -
size: -
V: TRBV5-1
J: TRBJ1-1
CDR3: CASSSDIMNTEAFF
DNA: TGCGCCAGCAGTTCGGACATAATGAACACTGAAGCTTTCTTT

D: TRBD1
size: -
V: TRBV20-1
J: TRBJ1-2
CDR3: CSVNTGVGYTF
DNA: TGCAGTGTTAACACAGGGGTAGGCTACACCTTC

D: -
size: -
V: TRBV13
J: TRBJ1-1
CDR3: CASSFRGTEAFF
DNA: TGTGCCAGCAGCTTTAGGGGAACTGAAGCTTTCTTT